These T cell receptor beta chains were read from a single sample in a study of regulatory T cells in long-lasting Graves disease. TCRdb reprocessed the multiplex PCR reads with MiXCR, giving one entry per CDR3 protein. The table shows under 300,000 distinct CDR3 sequences, with 15% to 20% occurring only once. These data were also reused for a study on T cells in Graves' hyperthyroidism and ophthalmopathy.

Sequencing used peripheral blood mononuclear cells (PBMCs), obtained at new diagnosis, from a patient treated with antithyroid drugs. These receptors came from a woman aged 30 to 39 with Graves disease. CDR3s include the opening cysteine and the closing phenylalanine or tryptophan. The D gene is left open where the match is weak. Some rows mark clone size as missing; the rest say once, few, many or name a class of expanded clone.

.	.	TRBV5-1	TRBJ2-7	CASSLDSGRSYEQYF	TGCGCCAGCAGCTTGGATTCAGGGAGATCCTACGAGCAGTACTTC
.	TRBD1	TRBV29-1	TRBJ1-6	CSADATGSSYNSPLHF	TGCAGCGCTGATGCGACAGGGAGCTCCTATAATTCACCCCTCCACTTT
many	.	TRBV7-9	TRBJ1-4	CASSPARAEKLFF	TGTGCCAGCAGCCCGGCCCGGGCGGAAAAACTGTTTTTT
many	TRBD1	TRBV6-1	TRBJ1-3	CASSPMTGEYTIYF	TGTGCCAGCAGTCCGATGACAGGGGAGTACACCATATATTTT
.	.	TRBV19	TRBJ1-6	CAGSLGGRGGSYNSPLHF	TGTGCCGGAAGCTTAGGGGGACGGGGTGGATCCTATAATTCACCCCTCCACTTT
.	.	TRBV5-1	TRBJ2-2	CASSRLGGENTGELFF	TGCGCCAGCAGCCGATTAGGGGGAGAGAACACCGGGGAGCTGTTTTTT
many	.	TRBV5-6	TRBJ2-1	CASSPSRREPYNEQFF	TGTGCCAGCAGCCCGAGCAGGAGGGAACCCTACAATGAGCAGTTCTTC
many	.	TRBV5-1	TRBJ2-7	CASSLGDYEQYF	TGCGCCAGCAGCTTGGGTGACTACGAGCAGTACTTC
.	.	TRBV27	TRBJ2-3	CASSPPLLGTDTQYF	TGTGCCAGCAGTCCCCCGCTCCTTGGCACAGATACGCAGTATTTT
many	.	TRBV19	TRBJ2-3	CASRARGGDTQYF	TGTGCCAGTAGGGCCAGGGGAGGCGATACGCAGTATTTT
many	.	TRBV12-3/TRBV12-4	TRBJ1-1	CASSSMARGLGTEAFF	TGTGCCAGCAGCTCTATGGCCAGGGGATTAGGCACTGAAGCTTTCTTT
few	TRBD1	TRBV9	TRBJ2-2	CASSVRQGMNTGELFF	TGTGCCAGCAGCGTTAGACAGGGGATGAACACCGGGGAGCTGTTTTTT
many	.	TRBV7-9	TRBJ1-1	CASSLVGIEDKAFF	TGTGCCAGCAGCTTAGTGGGTATCGAGGACAAAGCTTTCTTT
few	TRBD1	TRBV9	TRBJ2-7	CASSGLQGPEQYF	TGTGCCAGCAGCGGCCTACAGGGGCCTGAGCAGTACTTC
many	.	TRBV6-5	TRBJ2-5	CASSYSPSLRKETQYF	TGTGCCAGCAGTTACTCCCCCTCGCTAAGAAAAGAGACCCAGTACTTC
many	.	TRBV6-1	TRBJ1-2	CASSELKDRNVYGYTF	TGTGCCAGCAGTGAACTTAAAGACAGAAACGTCTATGGCTACACCTTC
few	.	TRBV6-2/TRBV6-3	TRBJ2-1	CASWATRHEQFF	TGTGCCAGTTGGGCCACACGACATGAGCAGTTCTTC
many	.	TRBV2	TRBJ1-1	CASQGSDKNTEAFF	TGTGCCAGCCAGGGGTCCGACAAGAACACTGAAGCTTTCTTT
many	.	TRBV7-9	TRBJ2-2	CASSHRQRHTGELFF	TGTGCCAGCAGCCACCGACAGAGACACACCGGGGAGCTGTTTTTT
many	.	TRBV4-1	TRBJ1-5	CASSQVRQNNNQPQHF	TGCGCCAGCAGCCAAGTTAGACAGAACAACAATCAGCCCCAGCATTTT
.	TRBD2	TRBV20-1	TRBJ2-5	CSARDGFGLAAVQETQYF	TGCAGTGCTAGAGATGGTTTCGGACTAGCGGCCGTACAAGAGACCCAGTACTTC
few	TRBD1	TRBV12-3/TRBV12-4	TRBJ2-7	CASSMGRGQGAFEQYF	TGTGCCAGCAGTATGGGTAGAGGACAGGGGGCGTTCGAGCAGTACTTC
many	.	TRBV3-1	TRBJ1-5	CASSSLGGRNQPQHF	TGTGCCAGCAGCTCCCTGGGAGGCCGCAATCAGCCCCAGCATTTT
many	.	TRBV2	TRBJ2-7	CASRTTIYEQYF	TGTGCCAGCAGGACTACTATCTACGAGCAGTACTTC
many	.	TRBV4-2	TRBJ1-5	CASSPYSSASNQPQHF	TGTGCCAGCAGCCCCTACAGTTCAGCTAGCAATCAGCCCCAGCATTTT
.	.	TRBV11-2	TRBJ1-4	CASSMINEKLFF	TGTGCCAGCAGCATGATAAATGAAAAACTGTTTTTT
.	TRBD1	TRBV6-2/TRBV6-3	TRBJ1-2	CASRGQGAIPNYGYTF	TGTGCCAGCAGGGGACAGGGGGCGATCCCTAACTATGGCTACACCTTC
many	.	TRBV19	TRBJ1-2	CASSIDRGTNYGYTF	TGTGCCAGTAGTATAGATCGGGGTACCAACTATGGCTACACCTTC
.	.	TRBV20-1	TRBJ2-1	CSARRIISEQFF	TGCAGTGCTAGAAGGATCATCAGTGAGCAGTTCTTC
.	.	TRBV7-9	TRBJ2-1	CASSPPSGGHEQFF	TGTGCCAGCAGCCCCCCTAGTGGGGGGCATGAGCAGTTCTTC
many	.	TRBV13	TRBJ1-1	CASSLEGSHTEAFF	TGTGCCAGCAGCTTAGAGGGGAGCCACACTGAAGCTTTCTTT
many	TRBD1	TRBV20-1	TRBJ1-2	CSARGPGNRGDGYTF	TGCAGTGCTAGAGGGCCGGGAAACAGGGGCGATGGCTACACCTTC
many	TRBD1	TRBV6-1	TRBJ2-5	CASSKTPGQGQETQYF	TGTGCCAGCAGTAAGACTCCCGGACAGGGGCAAGAGACCCAGTACTTC
many	.	TRBV18	TRBJ1-5	CASSPGAPTSAYSNQPQHF	TGTGCCAGCTCACCGGGGGCGCCGACCTCAGCCTATAGCAATCAGCCCCAGCATTTT
many	.	TRBV5-4	TRBJ1-1	CASSFPRNTEAFF	TGTGCCAGCAGCTTTCCCAGGAACACTGAAGCTTTCTTT
few	.	TRBV19	TRBJ1-2	CASSIALGNYGYTF	TGTGCCAGTAGTATAGCCCTTGGGAACTATGGCTACACCTTC
.	.	TRBV29-1	TRBJ1-2	CSVDGTPSNYGYTF	TGCAGCGTGGACGGGACGCCCTCAAACTATGGCTACACCTTC
many	.	TRBV4-1	TRBJ1-5	CASSHDYLIPEQPQHF	TGCGCCAGCAGCCATGATTATCTCATCCCCGAGCAGCCCCAGCATTTT
.	TRBD2	TRBV3-1	TRBJ2-1	CASSQMSGGYNEQFF	TGTGCCAGCAGCCAAATGAGCGGGGGTTACAATGAGCAGTTCTTC
.	TRBD2	TRBV20-1	TRBJ2-1	CSASPATSGALGEQFF	TGCAGTGCTAGTCCCGCGACTAGCGGGGCCCTAGGAGAGCAGTTCTTC
many	.	TRBV6-1	TRBJ1-1	CASSEPHALRSNTEAFF	TGTGCCAGCAGTGAACCTCATGCGTTGCGGTCCAACACTGAAGCTTTCTTT
many	.	TRBV20-1	TRBJ1-1	CSARDGVGVNTGAFF	TGCAGTGCTAGAGATGGGGTAGGGGTGAACACTGGAGCTTTCTTT
many	TRBD1	TRBV5-1	TRBJ1-1	CASTKGTGLTEAFF	TGCGCCAGCACCAAGGGGACAGGGCTCACTGAAGCTTTCTTT
once	.	TRBV4-2	TRBJ2-6	CASSQKHETGANVLTF	TGTGCCAGCAGCCAGAAGCACGAAACTGGGGCCAACGTCCTGACTTTC
few	.	TRBV29-1	TRBJ2-3	CSVAGGGGTDTQYF	TGCAGCGTAGCTGGAGGGGGCGGCACAGATACGCAGTATTTT
many	.	TRBV5-4	TRBJ2-5	CASSVGIQETQYF	TGTGCCAGCAGCGTCGGGATTCAAGAGACCCAGTACTTC
few	TRBD1	TRBV27	TRBJ1-4	CASRGTGVDGKLFF	TGTGCCAGCAGGGGGACAGGGGTGGATGGAAAACTGTTTTTT
many	.	TRBV27	TRBJ2-7	CASSPPWGAGEQYF	TGTGCCAGCAGTCCCCCTTGGGGGGCGGGGGAGCAGTACTTC
.	.	TRBV5-1	TRBJ1-6	CASRPGSSYNSPLHF	TGCGCCAGCAGACCAGGGAGCTCCTATAATTCACCCCTCCACTTT
few	.	TRBV19	TRBJ1-1	CASSIGFPGAFF	TGTGCCAGTAGTATCGGGTTCCCCGGAGCTTTCTTT
many	TRBD1	TRBV10-3	TRBJ2-7	CAIRARDSSAHEQYF	TGTGCCATCAGGGCCCGGGACAGCTCAGCCCACGAGCAGTACTTC
many	.	TRBV6-5	TRBJ2-2	CASSYSRSVPGATGELFF	TGTGCCAGCAGTTACTCGAGAAGCGTTCCCGGGGCGACCGGGGAGCTGTTTTTT
many	TRBD1	TRBV7-9	TRBJ2-7	CASSRTGGTYEQYF	TGTGCCAGCAGCCGGACAGGGGGGACCTACGAGCAGTACTTC